The source of this TCR beta chain is a study of blood T cell repertoires in COVID-19. The overall study: PBMCs, B-cell-depleted T cells, or T cells were the source of the cDNA or gDNA that made up the material.

CDR3 length: 12 amino acids. CDR1 and CDR2 (germline): MNHEY, SVGAGI. Trimming stripped 6 bases from V and 6 bases from J, with 12 bases between. Profiled with immunoSEQ multiplex PCR; TCRdb holds only in-frame clones, not every one. This table has around 270,000 clones, around 89% appearing once. The V gene is TRBV6-5, the J gene TRBJ2-7, with a possible D match to TRBD1 (6 bases). The sequence derives from a middle-aged man with acute or convalescent COVID-19. Sequencing used peripheral blood. CDR3 bases: TGTGCCAGCAGCCGTTCAGGGGTCGAGCAGTACTTC. It translates to CASSRSGVEQYF.